Detailed here is one TCR beta chain. Its target is not known. This specimen belongs to a study of post-analysis software for immune sequencing data. Broader study findings: About five TRBV segments appeared more often in patients than in controls, and TRBV5-6, TRBV5-1 and TRBV20-1 were among these.

The ends were cut back, 7 bases at V and 6 bases at J, with 18 bases in the middle. This CDR3 comprises 13 residues. The germline V gene encodes CDR1 DFQATT and CDR2 SNEGSKA (reference sequence). Unique-molecular-identifier-tagged TCR beta cDNA libraries were used. T cells, roughly 0.85 to 10 million of them, yielded some 500,000 cDNA molecules. TCRdb recomputed calls from the PCR reads with MiXCR, one row per CDR3 protein. The sample yields about 460,000 distinct CDR3 sequences, under 55% seen once. The V call is TRBV20-1, the J call TRBJ1-2; tentative D call: TRBD1 (6 bases). The source of this sequence is a girl aged 5-17 years with multiple sclerosis. Sequences were obtained from blood. The DNA for the CDR3 is TGCAGTGTCCTGGGGGGGCAGGGTGATGGCTACACCTTC. Protein product: CSVLGGQGDGYTF.